This T cell receptor (beta chain) was captured in a study of T cell responses to AZD1222 COVID-19 vaccine. Generated by immunoSEQ multiplex PCR, the TCRdb table keeps only in-frame clones and is missing some. There are fewer than 150,000 clones in the sample; roughly 88% occur only once, and around 3.3% lies in the top ten. The germline CDR1 and CDR2 sequences are MRHNA and SNTAGT. J lost 5 bases, V lost 7 bases, and 8 bases had no gene match. The CDR3 loop spans 15 amino acids. The material was peripheral blood, obtained on day 0 of AZD1222 vaccination. This receptor was obtained from an adult in good health. This chain uses TRBV6-4 with TRBJ2-1; 10 bases fit TRBD2. The CDR3 sequence: CASTKLAGQHNEQFF. The DNA for the CDR3 is TGTGCCAGCACAAAACTAGCGGGACAACACAATGAGCAGTTCTTC.